Sequencing of this T cell receptor beta chain was carried out in a study of blood T cell repertoires in COVID-19. Overall study: There were acute and convalescent COVID-19 samples, and they came from the United States, Italy and Spain. Sources were T cells, B-cell-depleted T cells, or PBMCs; the material itself was cDNA or gDNA.

As handled by the study authors: Estimated nucleated cell counts came from reference gene primer amplification. Profiling relied on immunoSEQ multiplex PCR, and the TCRdb table lists in-frame clones only, not all of them. V, J and clone size derive from that table, while D and trimming were established from the DNA sequence. The sample carries approximately 68,000 clones, roughly nine tenths recorded once. Germline V CDR1 and CDR2: SGHDN, FVKESK. The CDR3 is made up of 13 amino acids. The germline V and J ends were trimmed by 2 bases and 4 bases, with 8 bases remaining between them. The specimen sequenced was peripheral blood. This chain uses TRBV14 with TRBJ1-1, with D uncertain. The TCR comes from a man between 45 and 60 years old with active COVID-19. CDR3 nucleotides: TGTGCCAGCAGCCAACAATCGGGCACTGAAGCTTTCTTT. This codes for CASSQQSGTEAFF.